This T cell receptor (beta chain) was captured by sequencing in a study of molecular identifiers for immune sequencing clone quantification. Study overall: Naive CD8 cell RNA, from about 20,000 or 100,000 cells, was split five ways in replicates, with four sequenced.

TCRdb independently ran MiXCR on the PCR reads; one entry per CDR3 protein. The sample lists over 85,000 distinct CDR3 sequences; about 35% were seen once. This clonotype has only a few counts. Naive CD8 library inputs spanned roughly 17,000 to 1,100,000 sorted cells and 10%, 30% or 50% RNA. Germline CDR1 is MNHNY and CDR2 is SVGAGI (reference sequence). V lost 8 bases, J lost 8 bases, and 8 bases lay in between. This CDR3 region has 10 residues. The chain has TRBV6-6 and TRBJ2-3; D is ambiguous. The source material was naive CD8+ T cells from blood, with Jurkat cell RNA spiked in. Described subset: FACS-sorted CD8+CD4-CCR7+CD45RA+ naive T cells. This receptor was identified in a human donor in good health. Some libraries in this study had Jurkat cell RNA spiked in. The CDR3 loop reads CASEFGTQYF. In DNA, the CDR3 is TGTGCCAGCGAGTTTGGTACGCAGTATTTT.